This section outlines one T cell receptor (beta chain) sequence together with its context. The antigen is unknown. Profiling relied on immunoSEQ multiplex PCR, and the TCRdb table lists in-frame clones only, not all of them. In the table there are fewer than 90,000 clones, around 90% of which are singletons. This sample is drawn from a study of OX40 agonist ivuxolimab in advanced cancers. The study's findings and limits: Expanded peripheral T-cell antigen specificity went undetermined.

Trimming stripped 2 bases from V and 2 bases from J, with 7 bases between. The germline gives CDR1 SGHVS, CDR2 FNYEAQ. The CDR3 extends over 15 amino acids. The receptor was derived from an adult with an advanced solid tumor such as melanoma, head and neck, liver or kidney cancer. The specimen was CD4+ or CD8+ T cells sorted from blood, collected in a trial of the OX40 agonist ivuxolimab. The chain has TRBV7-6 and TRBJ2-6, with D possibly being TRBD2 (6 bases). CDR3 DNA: TGTGCCAGCAGCTTACGGGGGACTGGGGCCAACGTCCTGACTTTC. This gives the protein CASSLRGTGANVLTF. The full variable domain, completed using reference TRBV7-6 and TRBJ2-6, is GAGVSQSPRYKVTKRGQDVALRCDPISGHVSLYWYRQALGQGPEFLTYFNYEAQQDKSGLPNDRFSAERPEGSISTLTIQRTEQRDSAMYRCASSLRGTGANVLTFGAGSRLTVL.